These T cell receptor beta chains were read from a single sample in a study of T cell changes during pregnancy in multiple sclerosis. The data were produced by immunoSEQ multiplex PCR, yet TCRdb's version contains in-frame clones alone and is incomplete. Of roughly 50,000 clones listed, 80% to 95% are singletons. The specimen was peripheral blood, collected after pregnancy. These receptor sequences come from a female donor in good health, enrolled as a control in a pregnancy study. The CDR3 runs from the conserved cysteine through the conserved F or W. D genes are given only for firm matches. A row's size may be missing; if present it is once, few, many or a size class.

TGTGCCAGCAGCTTAGCGGGGCTGGGTGAAGCTTTCTTT | CASSLAGLGEAFF | TRBJ1-1 | TRBV6-5 | 13 | NA | NA
TGTGCCAGCTCACCTCTAGCGGACAGCTCCTACAATGAGCAGTTCTTC | CASSPLADSSYNEQFF | TRBJ2-1 | TRBV18 | 16 | NA | NA
TGTGCCAGCAGCCTCGGACTAGCGGGGAACAATGAGCAGTTCTTC | CASSLGLAGNNEQFF | TRBJ2-1 | TRBV7-2 | 15 | TRBD2 | NA
TGTGCCAGCAGTCCCAGGGGAGAGACTGAAGCTTTCTTT | CASSPRGETEAFF | TRBJ1-1 | TRBV6-1 | 13 | NA | NA
TGTGCCAGCAGCTTAGTCGCAGGGTTATCCCCGTTCGGCTACACCTTC | CASSLVAGLSPFGYTF | TRBJ1-2 | TRBV7-2 | 16 | NA | NA
TGTGCCAGCAGTGACTCGCATCGGGGGGGACTCTACAATGAGCAGTTCTTC | CASSDSHRGGLYNEQFF | TRBJ2-1 | TRBV6-4 | 17 | TRBD2 | NA
TGTGCCAGCAGCCTCCAAGAGACCCAGTACTTC | CASSLQETQYF | TRBJ2-5 | TRBV13 | 11 | NA | NA
TGTGCCAGCAGCTGGGGGGGGACAGGGAAAGACTATGGCTACACCTTC | CASSWGGTGKDYGYTF | TRBJ1-2 | TRBV7-2 | 16 | TRBD1 | NA
TGTGCCAGCAGCTTTAGCTCCTACGAGCAGTACTTC | CASSFSSYEQYF | TRBJ2-7 | TRBV7-2 | 12 | NA | NA
TGCAGCTCACACCGGGCGAGCGGCGGTGAAGCTTTCTTT | CSSHRASGGEAFF | TRBJ1-1 | TRBV29-1 | 13 | NA | NA
TGCAGCGCCCGGGACAGGGTACAAGAGACCCAGTACTTC | CSARDRVQETQYF | TRBJ2-5 | TRBV29-1 | 13 | TRBD1 | NA
TGTGCCAGCATGGCTCTCCAGGCTGGCTACACCTTC | CASMALQAGYTF | TRBJ1-2 | TRBV6-1 | 12 | NA | NA
TGTGCCAGCTCGCCTGATGCGGGCCGGAACACTGAAGCTTTCTTT | CASSPDAGRNTEAFF | TRBJ1-1 | TRBV18 | 15 | NA | NA
TGTGCCACCAGCAGAGATCCACGGCAGGATGAACTGAGAATGAACACTGAAGCTTTCTTT | CATSRDPRQDELRMNTEAFF | TRBJ1-1 | TRBV15 | 20 | NA | NA
TGTGCCAGCACCAGGGGGGAAAGCGGATCACCCCTCCACTTT | CASTRGESGSPLHF | TRBJ1-6 | TRBV6-6 | 14 | TRBD1 | few
TGTGCCAGCGACGAACAGGGAACCGCTTACGAGCAGTACTTC | CASDEQGTAYEQYF | TRBJ2-7 | TRBV2 | 14 | NA | NA
TGTGCCAGCGGCCTACTAGCGGGAGTGGAGACCCAGTACTTC | CASGLLAGVETQYF | TRBJ2-5 | TRBV27 | 14 | TRBD2 | once
TGTGCCAGTAGTATACGCAGGAACACTGAAGCTTTCTTT | CASSIRRNTEAFF | TRBJ1-1 | TRBV19 | 13 | NA | few
TGTGCCAGCTCACCGACAGTTTATGATTCACCCCTCCACTTT | CASSPTVYDSPLHF | TRBJ1-6 | TRBV18 | 14 | NA | NA
TGTGCCAGCAGCTCGGACAGGGTGGGTGCCTACGAGCAGTACTTC | CASSSDRVGAYEQYF | TRBJ2-7 | TRBV7-2 | 15 | TRBD1 | NA
TGCGCCAGCAGCACTTCGCAAGGGGATGAAAAACTGTTTTTT | CASSTSQGDEKLFF | TRBJ1-4 | TRBV5-1 | 14 | NA | few
TGTGCCAGCAGCTTCCTAAACACAGATACGCAGTATTTT | CASSFLNTDTQYF | TRBJ2-3 | TRBV7-2 | 13 | NA | NA
TGTGCCAGCAGCCCCACAGGGGATGGCTACACCTTC | CASSPTGDGYTF | TRBJ1-2 | TRBV7-9 | 12 | TRBD1 | few
TGTGCCAGCAAAGCTCCAAATCAGCCCCAGCATTTT | CASKAPNQPQHF | TRBJ1-5 | TRBV28 | 12 | NA | NA
TGTGCCAGCAGCAAGCAGGGGGATGGAGGTCAGCCCCAGCATTTT | CASSKQGDGGQPQHF | TRBJ1-5 | TRBV7-2 | 15 | TRBD1 | NA
TGTGCCAGCAGTGAGGGCTCTAATCAGCCCCAGCATTTT | CASSEGSNQPQHF | TRBJ1-5 | TRBV6-4 | 13 | NA | NA
TGCAGCGCTCTAGAGGGACAGGTGGTCTCTACTAGCAATCAGCCCCAGCATTTT | CSALEGQVVSTSNQPQHF | TRBJ1-5 | TRBV29-1 | 18 | TRBD1 | NA